One sample yielded the 4 T cell receptor beta chains listed below, sequenced in a study of response to subunit inactivated influenza vaccine. From the RT-PCR reads, TCRdb called clonotypes with MiXCR, one entry per CDR3 protein. Of about 780,000 distinct CDR3 sequences in the sample, under 20% were seen once. The material sequenced was PBMCs from blood, taken about 5 days after vaccination. These receptors were obtained from a man in his fifties who received an inactivated influenza vaccine.

In this sample, this clonotype turned up a few times. The rearrangement links TRBV2 to TRBJ1-1; D is unclear. This CDR3 has 13 residues. Trimming shortened V by 7 bases and J by 1 base, and 10 bases separated the two germline ends. CDR1 is SNHLY, CDR2 FYNNEI, per germline. The CDR3 DNA reads as TGTGCCAGCATGAGGATCCCGAACACTGAAGCTTTCTTT. Translation gives CASMRIPNTEAFF. Drawing the rest from reference TRBV2 and TRBJ1-1, the complete variable domain is EPEVTQTPSHQVTQMGQEVILRCVPISNHLYFYWYRQILGQKVEFLVSFYNNEISEKSEIFDDQFSVERPDGSNFTLKIRSTKLEDSAMYFCASMRIPNTEAFFGQGTRLTVV.

This rearrangement joins TRBV24-1 to TRBJ2-7; 9 positions match TRBD1. The junction had 8 bases not matched to a gene; V was cut back by 4 bases and J by 2 bases. Germline values: CDR1 KGHDR, CDR2 SFDVKD. The CDR3 spans 16 residues. The CDR3 nucleotides are TGTGCCACCAGTGACCCGGATGGGACAGGGACCTACGAGCAGTACTTC. Its translation: CATSDPDGTGTYEQYF.

The table lists this clonotype with many counts. A junction end diverges from the germline sequence, so it may reflect a read error. CDR3: CASSLAGGNYEQYF. CDR3 nucleotide sequence: TGTGCCAGCAGCTTAGCTGGGGGCAACTACGAGCAGTACTTC. V gene TRBV5-1 combines with J gene TRBJ2-7, with D maybe TRBD1 (6 bases). CDR3 length: 14 residues. Germline V lookup: CDR1 SGHRS, CDR2 YFSETQ.

Here the CDR3 reads CASSARPTGNTEAFF. DNA for the CDR3: TGTGCCAGCAGCGCTCGGCCCACCGGGAACACTGAAGCTTTCTTT. V usage is TRBV3-1 and J usage is TRBJ1-1; no clear D. The V end was cut by 5 bases, the J end by 1 base, with 14 bases between. In germline, CDR1 is LGHDT, CDR2 YNNKEL (reference sequence). This CDR3 has 15 residues.